The 20 T cell receptor beta chains reported below all come from one sample, sequenced in a study of T cell repertoires in cytomegalovirus infection. No antigen has been assigned to these receptors. MiXCR was run by TCRdb on the reads, yielding one entry per CDR3 protein. The profile shows approximately 350,000 distinct CDR3 sequences, around a third of them singletons. Sequences were derived from cultured PBMCs, sampled from culture after CMV antigen stimulation. All receptors come from a human donor in good health (CMV status not recorded). Some clones in this sample may be carry-over from other donors' samples.

The table lists this clonotype with a few counts. The chain has TRBV12-3 or TRBV12-4 and TRBJ2-3, with 7 positions matching TRBD2. This CDR3 is 16 amino acids long. Unmatched junction bases numbered 15, after V lost 7 bases and J lost 5 bases. The CDR3 bases are TGTGCCAGCAAAAACCTGGATGGGAGGGAGGGAGATACGCAGTATTTT. Translation: CASKNLDGREGDTQYF.

This chain links TRBV20-1 with TRBJ2-1; 7 nucleotides match TRBD1. CDR1 is DFQATT, CDR2 SNEGSKA, per germline (reference sequence). The ends lost 8 bases at V and 7 bases at J; junction bases unmatched: 17. The CDR3 covers 15 residues. The DNA of the CDR3 is TGCAGTTCAAGTGGAGTTTACGAGGGGGCAAATGAGCAGTTCTTC. Residues: CSSSGVYEGANEQFF.

The J gene is TRBJ2-7, the V gene TRBV6-8; possibly TRBD2 for D (5 bases). The CDR3 covers 13 residues. V was pared by 5 bases and J by 7 bases, with 15 bases between. CDR1 is MNHGY and CDR2 is SAAAGT in the germline V gene. This CDR3 reads CASSPSGTWEQYV. CDR3 DNA: TGTGCCAGCAGTCCCAGCGGTACCTGGGAGCAGTACGTC.

This clonotype was observed a handful of times. The V gene is TRBV10-3, the J gene TRBJ2-7, with 9 bases lining up with TRBD1. Germline V gene data show CDR1 as ENHRY and CDR2 as SYGVKD. There are 15 residues in the CDR3. Trimming removed 3 bases from V and 1 base from J; junction bases left unmatched: 4. The CDR3 spells CAISEGTGSSYEQYV. As DNA, the CDR3 is TGTGCCATCAGTGAAGGGACAGGGTCATCCTACGAGCAGTACGTC.

This clonotype was detected many times. The rearrangement joins TRBV7-2 to TRBJ2-3; no clear D. V dropped 7 bases and J dropped 0 bases, with 5 bases sitting between them. The CDR3 extends over 12 amino acids. Looked up from germline, CDR1 is SGHTA and CDR2 is FQGNSA. DNA for the CDR3: TGTGCCAGCACCATTAGCACAGATACGCAGTATTTT. Amino acids: CASTISTDTQYF.

This clonotype was observed a handful of times. The chain recombines TRBV7-9 with TRBJ2-1; a possible D gene is TRBD1 (6 bases). CDR3 length: 15 amino acids. Germline assignment: CDR1 SEHNR and CDR2 FQNEAQ (reference sequence). Trimming took off 3 bases at V and 2 bases at J, with 11 bases between the two ends. The CDR3 region has the DNA TGTGCCAGCAGCTTTCGGACAGAACCCTACAATGAGCAGTTCTTC. It is translated as CASSFRTEPYNEQFF.

CDR3 nucleotide sequence: TGTGCCACCGAGTGGTTGACAGGGGGTGAGACCCAGTACTTC. Translated: CATEWLTGGETQYF. J is TRBJ2-5 and V is TRBV6-1, with 9 bases matching TRBD1. This CDR3 is built from 14 residues. CDR1 and CDR2 (germline): MNHNS, SASEGT. V trimming: 10 bases; J trimming: 5 bases; junction bases outside the gene matches: 11.

This clonotype has ten or more counts. The chain couples TRBV28 to TRBJ1-1; TRBD1 might be the D (5 bases). The CDR3 is 12 residues long. V gave up 2 bases and J gave up 11 bases, with 12 bases separating them. Germline V gene lookup returns CDR1 MDHEN and CDR2 SYDVKM. CDR3 residues: CASSLPAEGAFF. The DNA of the CDR3 is TGTGCCAGCAGTTTACCGGCTGAGGGGGCTTTCTTT. The entire variable domain, with the rest obtained from reference TRBV28 and TRBJ1-1, is as follows: DVKVTQSSRYLVKRTGEKVFLECVQDMDHENMFWYRQDPGLGLRLIYFSYDVKMKEKGDIPEGYSVSREKKERFSLILESASTNQTSMYLCASSLPAEGAFFGQGTRLTVV.

The chain links TRBV5-1 to TRBJ2-3; TRBD2 matches 7 bases. The CDR3 is made up of 14 amino acids. Per germline, CDR1 SGHRS and CDR2 YFSETQ. Trimming at V came to 2 bases and at J to 3 bases, leaving 3 bases not matched to a gene. Here the CDR3 reads CASSFTSATDTQYF. The CDR3 DNA reads TGCGCCAGCAGCTTCACTAGCGCGACAGATACGCAGTATTTT.

The chain joins TRBV7-2 to TRBJ2-3; no reliable D call. The V gene lost 2 bases and the J gene lost 0 bases, with 9 bases spanning the gap. The CDR3 totals 15 residues. Germline loops: CDR1 SGHTA, CDR2 FQGNSA. The CDR3 coding sequence is TGTGCCAGCAGCTTACCCTTGACTAGCACAGATACGCAGTATTTT. It is translated as CASSLPLTSTDTQYF.

This clonotype showed up many times. The genes are TRBV7-2 and TRBJ2-4; the D is unclear. The V end lost 5 bases, the J end lost 3 bases, and 11 bases lay between the germline ends. CDR3 length equals 14 residues. Germline-derived CDR1 and CDR2 are SGHTA and FQGNSA. CDR3 sequence reads: CASSTSHDKNIQYF. CDR3 nucleotides: TGTGCCAGCAGCACATCCCACGACAAAAACATTCAGTACTTC. Drawing the rest from reference TRBV7-2 and TRBJ2-4, the complete variable domain is GAGVSQSPSNKVTEKGKDVELRCDPISGHTALYWYRQSLGQGLEFLIYFQGNSAPDKSGLPSDRFSAERTGGSVSTLTIQRTQQEDSAVYLCASSTSHDKNIQYFGAGTRLSVL.

The CDR3 loop reads CASSLALAGLQYEQFF. The DNA of the CDR3 is TGTGCCAGCAGTTTAGCGCTAGCGGGATTACAATATGAGCAGTTCTTC. The rearrangement joins TRBV12-3 or TRBV12-4 to TRBJ2-1; 9 bases line up with TRBD2. After removal of 0 bases from V and 8 bases from J, the junction contained 8 bases not matched to a gene. The CDR3 sequence is 16 residues long.

V gene TRBV19 combines with J gene TRBJ2-1, with 9 bases fitting TRBD2. In germline, CDR1 is LNHDA, CDR2 SQIVND (reference sequence). The CDR3 has 15 residues. J lost 6 bases, V lost 7 bases, and 10 bases had no gene match. The CDR3 is CASTLLAGYGNEQFF. The CDR3 nucleotides read TGTGCCAGTACCTTACTAGCGGGCTATGGCAATGAGCAGTTCTTC. Combining the CDR3 with reference TRBV19 and TRBJ2-1 gives the whole variable domain DGGITQSPKYLFRKEGQNVTLSCEQNLNHDAMYWYRQDPGQGLRLIYYSQIVNDFQKGDIAEGYSVSREKKESFPLTVTSAQKNPTAFYLCASTLLAGYGNEQFFGPGTRLTVL.

This clonotype was counted a few times. This chain's CDR3 is CATNLGASDSDTQYF. CDR3 DNA sequence: TGTGCCACCAACCTCGGGGCTAGCGATTCAGATACGCAGTATTTT. The chain is built from TRBV28 and TRBJ2-3; TRBD2 might be the D (6 bases). This CDR3 is 15 amino acids long. Germline V CDR1 and CDR2: MDHEN, SYDVKM. Trimming left V 10 bases short and J 4 bases short, with 21 bases between. The full variable domain, completed using reference TRBV28 and TRBJ2-3, is DVKVTQSSRYLVKRTGEKVFLECVQDMDHENMFWYRQDPGLGLRLIYFSYDVKMKEKGDIPEGYSVSREKKERFSLILESASTNQTSMYLCATNLGASDSDTQYFGPGTRLTVL.

This clonotype has just a few counts. The CDR3, as DNA: TGTGCCAGCAGCTTAGAGCAGCACTCCTACAATGAGCAGTTCTTC. This translates into CASSLEQHSYNEQFF. The genes are TRBV7-2 and TRBJ2-1; D not resolved. There are 15 residues in the CDR3. Trimming shortened V by 1 base and J by 0 bases, and 7 bases separated the two germline ends. Germline loops: CDR1 SGHTA, CDR2 FQGNSA. Using reference TRBV7-2 and TRBJ2-1 for the parts outside the CDR3, the full variable domain is GAGVSQSPSNKVTEKGKDVELRCDPISGHTALYWYRQSLGQGLEFLIYFQGNSAPDKSGLPSDRFSAERTGGSVSTLTIQRTQQEDSAVYLCASSLEQHSYNEQFFGPGTRLTVL.

This chain uses TRBV19 with TRBJ2-5, with 7 bases matching TRBD1. The V and J ends lost 7 bases and 0 bases, in that order; junction bases with no gene match: 8. The germline CDR1 and CDR2 sequences are LNHDA and SQIVND (reference sequence). The CDR3 is 15 residues long. CDR3 in DNA: TGTGCCAGTAAGAAGGGGGCGGCCTACCAAGAGACCCAGTACTTC. Its protein product is CASKKGAAYQETQYF.

The rearrangement links TRBV6-5 to TRBJ2-1, with 9 bases lining up with TRBD2. Germline values: CDR1 MNHEY, CDR2 SVGAGI. The CDR3 extends over 15 amino acids. Germline trimming cut 6 bases from V and 6 bases from J; bases unmatched to any gene: 9. The DNA for the CDR3 is TGTGCCAGCAGAGAGGCGGGAGGGTACAGCAATGAGCAGTTCTTC. This sequence encodes CASREAGGYSNEQFF.

CDR3 nucleotides: TGTGCCAGCAGGAAGAGGGCTAGCGCCTACAATGAGCAGTTCTTC. Encoded protein: CASRKRASAYNEQFF. The gene calls are TRBV28 and TRBJ2-1; D possibly corresponds to TRBD2 (6 bases). From germline, CDR1 is MDHEN and CDR2 SYDVKM. The ends were cut back, 6 bases at V and 2 bases at J, with 14 bases in the middle. This CDR3 is built from 15 residues. Combining the CDR3 with reference TRBV28 and TRBJ2-1 gives the whole variable domain DVKVTQSSRYLVKRTGEKVFLECVQDMDHENMFWYRQDPGLGLRLIYFSYDVKMKEKGDIPEGYSVSREKKERFSLILESASTNQTSMYLCASRKRASAYNEQFFGPGTRLTVL.

J is TRBJ2-7 and V is TRBV7-8, with 7 positions matching TRBD1. The CDR3 is made up of 14 amino acids. V dropped 3 bases and J dropped 4; count of bases not matched to a gene: 6. Germline CDR1 and CDR2: SGHVS and FQNEAQ. CDR3 loop: CASSFNSGGYEQYF. Here the CDR3 DNA reads TGTGCCAGCAGCTTCAACTCAGGGGGTTACGAGCAGTACTTC.

This clonotype appeared a single time. DNA for the CDR3: TGCGCCAGCAGCCAGAGGACAGGCACAGATACGCAGTATTTT. Translating gives CASSQRTGTDTQYF. This rearrangement joins TRBV4-3 to TRBJ2-3, with TRBD1 as a possible D gene (6 bases). The CDR3 extends over 14 amino acids. Looked up from germline, CDR1 is LGHNA and CDR2 is YSLEER. The V end lost 3 bases, the J end lost 1 base, and 8 bases lay between the germline ends.